This T cell receptor beta chain is from a study of circulating and synovial CD4+ cells in juvenile arthritis. Patients with active juvenile idiopathic arthritis donated these samples. Data came from immunoSEQ multiplex PCR; TCRdb stores just in-frame clones and leaves some out. The sample consists of tens of thousands of clones, approximately 94% of them appearing once. CDR3 length: 13 amino acids. Germline assignment: CDR1 MNHEY and CDR2 SVGAGI. V gave up 2 bases and J gave up 7 bases, with 11 bases separating them. Sequencing was performed on CD4+ T cells from blood. This TCR came from a human donor with juvenile idiopathic arthritis. The chain has TRBV6-5 and TRBJ1-2; possible D gene TRBD1, 6 bases. In DNA form, the CDR3 reads TGTGCCAGCAGTTACGGGGGCCTTCGTGGCTACACCTTC. Protein product: CASSYGGLRGYTF.